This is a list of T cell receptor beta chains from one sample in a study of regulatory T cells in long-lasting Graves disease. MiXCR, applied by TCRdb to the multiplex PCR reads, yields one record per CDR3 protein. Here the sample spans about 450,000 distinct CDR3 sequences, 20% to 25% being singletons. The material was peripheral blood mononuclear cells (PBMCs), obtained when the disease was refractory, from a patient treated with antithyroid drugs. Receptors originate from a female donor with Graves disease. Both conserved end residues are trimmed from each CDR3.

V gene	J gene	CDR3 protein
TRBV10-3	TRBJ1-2	AISEFTDSSGYT
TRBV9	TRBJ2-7	ASSFGQADYEQY
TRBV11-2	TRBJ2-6	ASSQNSAPSSGANVLT
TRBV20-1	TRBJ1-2	SARWPGRNYGYT
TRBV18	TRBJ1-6	ASSPFDGGNNSPLH
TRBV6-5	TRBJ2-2	ASSYSLGQGASTGELF
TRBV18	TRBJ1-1	ASSGREDTEAF
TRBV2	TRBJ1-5	ASSRRQGPGNQPQH
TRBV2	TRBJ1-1	ASTSDGVGGAF
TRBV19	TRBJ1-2	ASSPDSGTAIGYT
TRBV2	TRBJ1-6	ASLWGQGASYNSPLH
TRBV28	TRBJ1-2	ASSFTRAGHLGGYGYT
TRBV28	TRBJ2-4	ASNFYGAKNIQY
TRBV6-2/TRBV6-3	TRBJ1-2	ATLDYVGGNGYT
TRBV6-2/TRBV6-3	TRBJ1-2	ASSYSKVGGYT
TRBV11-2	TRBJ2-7	ASSLASGRRNEQY
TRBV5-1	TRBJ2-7	ASSLDPGPYEQY
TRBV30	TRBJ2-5	AWIPGLIQETQY
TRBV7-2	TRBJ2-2	ASSLSRKTTGELF
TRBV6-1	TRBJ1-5	ASSPNRGSNQPQH
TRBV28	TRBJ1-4	ASSLYSGGLGEKLF
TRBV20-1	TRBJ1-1	SARDRRNFAEAF
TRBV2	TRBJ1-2	ASSGPTNYGYT
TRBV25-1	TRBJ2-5	ASSEYRSPQETQY
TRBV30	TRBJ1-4	AWTGTKFGKLF
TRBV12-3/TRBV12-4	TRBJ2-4	ASSLGGAGKNIQY
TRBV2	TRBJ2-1	ADLGTGNEQF
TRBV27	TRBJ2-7	ASSLRSSGYEQY
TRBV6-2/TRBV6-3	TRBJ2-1	ASKGRERTYNEQF
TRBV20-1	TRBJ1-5	SAGRQGGNRPQH
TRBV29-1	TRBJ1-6	SVEISGRNNSPLH
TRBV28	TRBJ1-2	ASSPPQVGNT
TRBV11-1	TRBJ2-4	ASSLEMYSDSEKNIQY
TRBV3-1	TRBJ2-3	ASSLTLRLRSSTDTQY
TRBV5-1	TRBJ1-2	ASSPVPDYGYT
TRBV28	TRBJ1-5	ASRSSYEGNQPQH
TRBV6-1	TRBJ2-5	ASSPSSGGLGETQY
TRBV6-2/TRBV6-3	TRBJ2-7	ASSCSGLAGDLLEQY
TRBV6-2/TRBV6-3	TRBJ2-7	ASSYSARGGSSYEQY
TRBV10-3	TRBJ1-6	AIRTGNSPLH
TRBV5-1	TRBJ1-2	ASSFGEAAGYT
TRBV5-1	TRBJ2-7	AGSLLGKSAESYEQY
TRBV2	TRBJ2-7	ASRLAGVLSYEQY
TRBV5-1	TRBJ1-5	ASRAQGDNQPQH
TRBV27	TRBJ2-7	ASSFLAGDRYEQY
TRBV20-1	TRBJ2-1	SASGRAFLREQF
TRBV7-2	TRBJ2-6	ASSGGRTSGANVLT
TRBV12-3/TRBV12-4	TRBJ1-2	ASKRGGTGNYGYT
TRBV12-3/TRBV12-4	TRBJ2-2	ATKTSGSSGELF
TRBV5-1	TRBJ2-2	ASSLVGLAVNTGELF
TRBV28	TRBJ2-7	ASSLVVGTPYEQY
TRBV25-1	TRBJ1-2	ASSRTGYYGYT
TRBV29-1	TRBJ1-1	SVEVTGTEAF
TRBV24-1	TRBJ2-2	ATSDLDRGGDGELF
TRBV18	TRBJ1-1	ASSPVEGAAEAF
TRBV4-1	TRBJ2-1	ASSQESTEGRAFDEQF
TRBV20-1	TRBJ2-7	SASRLRAGSYEQY
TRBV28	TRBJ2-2	ASSLGQAGTGELF
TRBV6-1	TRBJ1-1	ASSTSYGGPNTEAF